Each of the 13 T cell receptor beta chains below was sequenced from the same sample in a study of lymphopenia after photon versus proton radiotherapy. The repertoire was sequenced with immunoSEQ multiplex PCR; TCRdb's copy has only in-frame clones and lacks some. This repertoire shows under 70,000 clones, around 92% found once; its top ten account for 2.2%. The sample in question was peripheral blood, obtained from a patient treated with photon-based radiotherapy. The origin of the receptors is a woman in her thirties or forties with cholangiocarcinoma.

The gene calls are TRBV4-3 and TRBJ2-6; the D gene could be TRBD1 or TRBD2 (5 bases each). This CDR3 has 17 amino acids. V shed 1 base and J shed 2 bases, with 12 bases lying between them. Germline V CDR1 and CDR2: LGHNA, YSLEER. The CDR3 nucleotides read TGCGCCAGCAGCCAAGCCGGGGCAATGGCTGGGGCCAACGTCCTGACTTTC. Its protein product is CASSQAGAMAGANVLTF.

The chain joins TRBV30 to TRBJ1-2; 8 positions agree with TRBD1. This CDR3 has 13 residues. Germline-derived CDR1 and CDR2 are GTSNPN and SVGIG (reference sequence). J gave up 0 bases and V 5 bases, and 2 bases lay outside the gene matches. The CDR3: CAWRTGSNYGYTF. Written as DNA, the CDR3 is TGTGCCTGGCGGACAGGGTCTAACTATGGCTACACCTTC.

The chain is built from TRBV5-6 and TRBJ2-1; 10 positions agree with TRBD2. The CDR3 length is 15 residues. V lost 5 bases and J lost 2; bases outside the gene matches: 4. Per the germline V gene, CDR1 is SGHDT and CDR2 is YYEEEE. The CDR3 nucleotides are TGTGCCAGCAGGGGTCTAGCGGGGGCCTACAATGAGCAGTTCTTC. Protein product: CASRGLAGAYNEQFF.

The gene calls are TRBV7-6 and TRBJ2-2, with D unresolved. The CDR3 contains 14 residues. V was shortened by 2 bases and J by 4 bases, with 8 bases between the two germline ends. Germline CDR1 and CDR2: SGHVS and FNYEAQ. The DNA for the CDR3 is TGTGCCAGCAGCTTACGTGGCGGCACCGGGGAGCTGTTTTTT. Its protein is CASSLRGGTGELFF.

This chain uses TRBV11-2 with TRBJ1-2, with D unclear. The germline CDR1 and CDR2 sequences are SGHAT and FQNNGV. V lost 5 bases to trimming and J lost 4 bases, with 14 bases between them. The CDR3 consists of 14 residues. The CDR3 is CASSPLWTTYGYTF. CDR3 sequence (DNA): TGTGCCAGCAGCCCGCTTTGGACGACCTATGGCTACACCTTC.

The rearrangement joins TRBV5-4 to TRBJ2-7; D not resolved. The CDR3 has 14 amino acids. Germline V gene data show CDR1 as SGHNT and CDR2 as YYREEE (reference sequence). V was clipped by 4 bases and J by 2 bases, with 13 bases between them. In nucleotides, the CDR3 is TGTGCCAGCAGCCACCCTGACGTCCCCTACGAGCAGTACTTC. The encoded protein is CASSHPDVPYEQYF.

The chain employs TRBV9 and TRBJ2-1; D unresolved. V was shortened by 2 bases and J by 0 bases, with 15 bases between the two germline ends. CDR3 length equals 17 residues. Germline V gene lookup returns CDR1 SGDLS and CDR2 YYNGEE. The CDR3 DNA follows: TGTGCCAGCAGCGTCCGAGAGGCTGCACCCTCCTACAATGAGCAGTTCTTC. Its translation is CASSVREAAPSYNEQFF.

The chain couples TRBV6-1 to TRBJ1-5; maybe TRBD1 (5 bases). Looked up from germline, CDR1 is MNHNS and CDR2 is SASEGT. This CDR3 comprises 15 residues. V was clipped by 5 bases and J by 5 bases, with 16 bases between them. The CDR3 loop reads CASSSQGPGHQPQHF. The CDR3 nucleotides are TGTGCCAGCAGTTCCCAGGGCCCGGGGCATCAGCCCCAGCATTTT.

CDR3 bases: TGCGCCAGCAGCCAAGTTTGGACAGGGAAACAGACCCAGTACTTC. This encodes CASSQVWTGKQTQYF. The chain is built from TRBV4-1 and TRBJ2-5; 8 bases are shared with TRBD1. This CDR3 is built from 15 residues. Germline CDR1 is MGHRA and CDR2 is YSYEKL. The V segment lost 1 base and the J segment 6 bases; nucleotides outside the gene matches: 7.

The chain recombines TRBV18 with TRBJ1-1; 9 nucleotides align to TRBD1. V dropped 5 bases and J dropped 6; count of bases not matched to a gene: 7. The length of the CDR3 is 14 residues. Germline V gene data show CDR1 as KGHSH and CDR2 as LQKENI. Here the CDR3 DNA reads TGTGCCAGCTCAGGGGACAGGGTGGTGGCTGAAGCTTTCTTT. Protein product: CASSGDRVVAEAFF.

The J gene is TRBJ1-1, the V gene TRBV7-8; D remains ambiguous. Trimming removed 1 base at V and 0 bases at J, with 6 bases between. The germline V gene has CDR1 SGHVS and CDR2 FQNEAQ. The CDR3 contains 14 residues. The CDR3 DNA reads TGTGCCAGCAGCTTAGGCCAGGTGAACACTGAAGCTTTCTTT. Its translation is CASSLGQVNTEAFF.

This chain joins TRBV11-2 and TRBJ2-5; TRBD2 is a possible D gene (5 bases). CDR1 and CDR2 from the germline V gene are SGHAT and FQNNGV. V shed 5 bases and J shed 2 bases, with 9 bases lying between them. The CDR3 contains 13 residues. The DNA for the CDR3 is TGTGCCAGCAGCCCGTCGGGGCAAGAGACCCAGTACTTC. Residues: CASSPSGQETQYF.

The chain couples TRBV28 to TRBJ1-1, with D possibly matching TRBD1 (5 bases). Germline lookup yields CDR1 MDHEN and CDR2 SYDVKM. This CDR3 region has 13 residues. V was pared by 5 bases and J by 5 bases, with 12 bases between. CDR3 amino acids: CASSGGRGTEAFF. CDR3 bases: TGTGCCAGCAGTGGGGGGAGAGGGACTGAAGCTTTCTTT.